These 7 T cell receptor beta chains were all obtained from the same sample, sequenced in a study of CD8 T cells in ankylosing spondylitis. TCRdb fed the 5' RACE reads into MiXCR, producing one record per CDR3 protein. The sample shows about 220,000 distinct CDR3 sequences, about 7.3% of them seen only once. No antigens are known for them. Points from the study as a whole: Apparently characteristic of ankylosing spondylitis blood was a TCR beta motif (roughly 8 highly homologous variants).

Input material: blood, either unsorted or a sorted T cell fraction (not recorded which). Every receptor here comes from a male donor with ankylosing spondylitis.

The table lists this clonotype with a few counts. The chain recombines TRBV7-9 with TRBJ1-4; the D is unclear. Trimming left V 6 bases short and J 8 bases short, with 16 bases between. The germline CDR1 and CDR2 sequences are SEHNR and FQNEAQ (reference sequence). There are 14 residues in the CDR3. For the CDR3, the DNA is TGTGCCAGCAGGCAACCAGGCCCTGGCGAAAAACTGTTTTTT. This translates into CASRQPGPGEKLFF.

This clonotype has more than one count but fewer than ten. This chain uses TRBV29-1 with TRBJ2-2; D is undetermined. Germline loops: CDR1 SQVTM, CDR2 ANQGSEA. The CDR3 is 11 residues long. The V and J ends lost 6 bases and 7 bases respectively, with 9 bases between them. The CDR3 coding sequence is TGCAGCGTCCATATGGACGGGGAGCTGTTTTTT. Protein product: CSVHMDGELFF.

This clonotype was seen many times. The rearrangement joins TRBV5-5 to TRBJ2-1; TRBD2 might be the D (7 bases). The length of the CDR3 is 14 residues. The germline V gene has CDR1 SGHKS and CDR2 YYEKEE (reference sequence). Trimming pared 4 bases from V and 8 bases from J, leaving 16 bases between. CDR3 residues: CASSTGGGVDEQFF. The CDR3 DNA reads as TGTGCCAGCAGCACGGGGGGCGGGGTGGATGAGCAGTTCTTC.

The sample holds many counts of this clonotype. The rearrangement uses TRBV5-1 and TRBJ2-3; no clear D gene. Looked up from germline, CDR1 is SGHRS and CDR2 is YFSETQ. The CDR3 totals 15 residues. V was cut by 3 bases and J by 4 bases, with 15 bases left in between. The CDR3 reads CASSSLTTLADTQYF. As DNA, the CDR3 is TGCGCCAGCAGCTCTTTAACGACTCTCGCAGATACGCAGTATTTT.

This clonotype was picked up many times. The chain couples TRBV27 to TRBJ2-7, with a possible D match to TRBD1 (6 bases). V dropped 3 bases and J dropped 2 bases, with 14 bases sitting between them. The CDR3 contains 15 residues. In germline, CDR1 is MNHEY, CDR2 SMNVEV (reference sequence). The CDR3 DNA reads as TGTGCCAGCAGTTTTAGTACAGGGTCCCCCTACGAGCAGTACTTC. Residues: CASSFSTGSPYEQYF.

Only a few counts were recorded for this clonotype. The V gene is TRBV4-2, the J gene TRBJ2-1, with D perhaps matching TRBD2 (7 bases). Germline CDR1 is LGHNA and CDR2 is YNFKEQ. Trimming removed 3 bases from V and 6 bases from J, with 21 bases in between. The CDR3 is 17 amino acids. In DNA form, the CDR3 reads TGTGCCAGCAGCCATCCCTCACCCGGGGGGCCTGTCAATGAGCAGTTCTTC. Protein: CASSHPSPGGPVNEQFF.

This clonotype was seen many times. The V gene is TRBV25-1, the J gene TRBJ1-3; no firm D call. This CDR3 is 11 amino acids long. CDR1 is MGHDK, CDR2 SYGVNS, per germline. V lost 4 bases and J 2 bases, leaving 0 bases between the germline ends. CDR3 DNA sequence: TGTGCCAGCAGTGCTGGAAACACCATATATTTT. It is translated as CASSAGNTIYF.